These 21 T cell receptor beta chains were sequenced from one sample in a study of spatial heterogeneity in lung cancer. This sample's time point: blood at routine non-recurrence follow-up after resection. Whole RNA obtained from tumor, nontumor lung or frozen PBMC underwent sequencing without sorting. TCRdb independently ran MiXCR on the 5' RACE reads; one entry per CDR3 protein. The repertoire has 50,000 to 60,000 distinct CDR3 sequences, about 7.4% of them found once; the top ten carry 35%. Source: PBMCs, taken at follow-up. These receptors were collected from a female donor with early-stage non-small cell lung cancer.

This clonotype was observed many times. The gene calls are TRBV4-3 and TRBJ2-3; possible D gene TRBD2, 5 bases. V was pared by 1 base and J by 6 bases, with 11 bases between. This CDR3 spans 14 amino acids. Germline CDR1 is LGHNA and CDR2 is YSLEER. The CDR3 nucleotides read TGCGCCAGCAGCCAAGTTGTAGCGAGGGATACGCAGTATTTT. Residues: CASSQVVARDTQYF.

The chain recombines TRBV2 with TRBJ1-2; 7 bases line up with TRBD1. Germline assignment: CDR1 SNHLY and CDR2 FYNNEI. The CDR3 length is 13 residues. V shed 7 bases and J 2 bases; nucleotides not matched to a gene: 4. For the CDR3, the DNA is TGTGCCAGCATGGGGGGACAGAACTATGGCTACACCTTC. This gives the protein CASMGGQNYGYTF.

This clonotype showed up many times. The gene calls are TRBV28 and TRBJ1-1, with 10 bases fitting TRBD1. Germline-derived CDR1 and CDR2 are MDHEN and SYDVKM. This CDR3 region has 16 residues. Trimming cost V 7 bases and J 7 bases; bases outside gene matches: 15. CDR3 sequence (DNA): TGTGCCAGCATTCCACCCTCCGGGACAGGGGTCCGTGAAGCTTTCTTT. Residues: CASIPPSGTGVREAFF.

V usage is TRBV6-2 or TRBV6-3 and J usage is TRBJ2-3; D remains unclear. CDR1 is MNHEY and CDR2 is SVGEGT in the germline V gene. The CDR3 sequence is 13 residues long. Trimming removed 5 bases from V and 2 bases from J, with 8 bases in between. The CDR3: CASSTSFTDTQYF. Written as DNA, the CDR3 is TGTGCCAGCAGTACGAGCTTCACAGATACGCAGTATTTT.

This clonotype was found many times. The CDR3 protein is CSVGVSGGTDTQYF. The CDR3 nucleotides read TGCAGCGTTGGAGTAAGTGGCGGCACAGATACGCAGTATTTT. The chain links TRBV29-1 to TRBJ2-3; D not certain. The CDR3 length is 14 residues. Deletions cut 4 bases from V and 1 base from J, with 12 bases between. Germline V gene lookup returns CDR1 SQVTM and CDR2 ANQGSEA.

This clonotype has just a few counts. The chain links TRBV30 to TRBJ2-7; D possibly corresponds to TRBD2 (5 bases). CDR1 is GTSNPN, CDR2 SVGIG, per germline (reference sequence). Trimming took off 0 bases at V and 3 bases at J, with 15 bases between the two ends. CDR3 length: 15 amino acids. The CDR3, as DNA: TGTGCCTGGAGTGTTCTAAGGCTAGCCCGCTACGAGCAGTACTTC. Translated, it gives CAWSVLRLARYEQYF.

The chain has TRBV25-1 and TRBJ1-3, with unresolved D. This CDR3 has 14 residues. CDR1 is MGHDK, CDR2 SYGVNS, per germline. Trimming took off 6 bases at V and 2 bases at J, with 11 bases between the two ends. The CDR3 loop reads CASSLLGPGNTIYF. For the CDR3, the DNA is TGTGCCAGCAGCCTACTTGGTCCTGGAAACACCATATATTTT.

This clonotype was observed at least ten times. CDR3 loop: CASSQDRGSYEQYF. In DNA, the CDR3 is TGTGCCAGCAGTCAGGACAGGGGGTCCTACGAGCAGTACTTC. The chain recombines TRBV2 with TRBJ2-7; TRBD1 matches 10 bases. Germline values: CDR1 SNHLY, CDR2 FYNNEI. CDR3 length: 14 amino acids. After removal of 5 bases from V and 1 base from J, the junction contained 2 bases not matched to a gene.

This sequence joins TRBV18 and TRBJ1-5; no reliable D call. Germline CDR1 reads KGHSH; CDR2 reads LQKENI. There are 12 residues in the CDR3. Trimming removed 5 bases at V and 10 bases at J, with 12 bases between. The CDR3 protein is CASSEAQDPQHF. CDR3 nucleotide sequence: TGTGCCAGCTCAGAGGCCCAGGACCCCCAGCATTTT.

The rearrangement uses TRBV30 and TRBJ1-2; D not certain. CDR3 length: 14 residues. V was pared by 5 bases and J by 2 bases, with 15 bases between. Germline-derived CDR1 and CDR2 are GTSNPN and SVGIG (reference sequence). The CDR3 coding sequence is TGTGCCTGGGCCCTGGGTGACGGGAACTATGGCTACACCTTC. As protein: CAWALGDGNYGYTF. Full variable domain (outside the CDR3, taken from reference TRBV30 and TRBJ1-2): SQTIHQWPATLVQPVGSPLSLECTVEGTSNPNLYWYRQAAGRGLQLLFYSVGIGQISSEVPQNLSASRPQDRQFILSSKKLLLSDSGFYLCAWALGDGNYGYTFGSGTRLTVV.

This chain links TRBV5-1 with TRBJ2-7, with D possibly matching TRBD1 (8 bases). The V end was cut by 4 bases, the J end by 6 bases, with 14 bases between. Germline values: CDR1 SGHRS, CDR2 YFSETQ. CDR3 size: 13 residues. The CDR3 nucleotides read TGCGCCAGCAGCCCAGGGGGCGGGGGCGAGCAGTACTTC. Encoded protein: CASSPGGGGEQYF.

V gene TRBV6-1 combines with J gene TRBJ2-7; D call uncertain. Trimming shortened V by 2 bases and J by 4 bases, and 6 bases separated the two germline ends. The CDR3 contains 12 residues. CDR1 and CDR2 from the germline V gene are MNHNS and SASEGT. The CDR3 sequence is CASSEQIYEQYV. CDR3 DNA: TGTGCCAGCAGTGAACAGATTTACGAGCAGTACGTC.

This clonotype has at least ten counts. The rearrangement joins TRBV7-3 to TRBJ2-7; D not resolved. Germline V gene data show CDR1 as SGHTA and CDR2 as FQGTGA. V was shortened by 7 bases and J by 4 bases, with 11 bases between the two germline ends. The CDR3 is 12 residues long. CDR3 coding DNA: TGTGCCAGCATCGTTACTACTTACGAGCAGTACTTC. The encoded protein is CASIVTTYEQYF.

The table lists this clonotype with many counts. The rearrangement joins TRBV18 to TRBJ1-6; no reliable D call. Germline V CDR1 and CDR2: KGHSH, LQKENI. CDR3 length: 16 amino acids. Trimming removed 0 bases from V and 6 bases from J, with 12 bases in between. The CDR3 loop reads CASSPPPGAGNSPLHF. The CDR3 DNA is TGTGCCAGCTCACCACCCCCCGGAGCCGGTAATTCACCCCTCCACTTT.

Only a few counts were recorded for this clonotype. The chain joins TRBV5-1 to TRBJ2-7; D is unresolved. Germline lookup yields CDR1 SGHRS and CDR2 YFSETQ. V was clipped by 0 bases and J by 7 bases, with 17 bases between them. This CDR3 has 15 residues. The CDR3 coding sequence is TGCGCCAGCAGCTTGGATGTGGACCCACTTTGGGAGCAGTACTTC. Amino acid sequence: CASSLDVDPLWEQYF. The entire variable domain, with the rest obtained from reference TRBV5-1 and TRBJ2-7, is as follows: KAGVTQTPRYLIKTRGQQVTLSCSPISGHRSVSWYQQTPGQGLQFLFEYFSETQRNKGNFPGRFSGRQFSNSRSEMNVSTLELGDSALYLCASSLDVDPLWEQYFGPGTRLTVT.

This clonotype was detected many times. The chain uses TRBV6-4 and TRBJ2-1, with 11 bases fitting TRBD1. J lost 8 bases, V lost 2 bases, and 5 bases had no gene match. Germline assignment: CDR1 MRHNA and CDR2 SNTAGT. The CDR3 totals 15 residues. The CDR3 reads CASSDGQGARDEQFF. CDR3 DNA sequence: TGTGCCAGCAGTGACGGACAGGGGGCGCGGGATGAGCAGTTCTTC.

This clonotype was seen ten or more times. The rearrangement links TRBV24-1 to TRBJ2-7, with D possibly matching TRBD1 (6 bases). The CDR3 contains 16 residues. Germline lookup yields CDR1 KGHDR and CDR2 SFDVKD. Between the trimmed V and J ends, which lost 3 bases and 6 bases, there was a span of 20 bases. The CDR3 reads CATSDPRSGEVGEQYF. The CDR3 DNA is TGTGCCACCAGTGATCCTAGGTCAGGGGAAGTGGGCGAGCAGTACTTC.

This clonotype was recorded many times. The chain employs TRBV2 and TRBJ2-1; 7 positions agree with TRBD1. CDR1 and CDR2 from the germline V gene are SNHLY and FYNNEI. Trimming took 4 bases from V and 3 from J; bases not matched to a gene: 6. This CDR3 region has 15 residues. DNA for the CDR3: TGTGCCAGCAGTGTACAGGGGTCCGGCTACAATGAGCAGTTCTTC. It codes for CASSVQGSGYNEQFF.

This clonotype has ten or more counts. The chain combines TRBV7-8 with TRBJ1-5; D is undetermined. CDR3 length: 15 residues. The germline gives CDR1 SGHVS, CDR2 FQNEAQ. The V and J ends lost 1 base and 7 bases respectively, with 14 bases between them. The CDR3 DNA reads as TGTGCCAGCAGCTTAGTACAAGGGCTCGACCAGCCCCAGCATTTT. This gives the protein CASSLVQGLDQPQHF.

This clonotype was counted many times. This chain uses TRBV4-1 with TRBJ1-3, with D hard to call. This CDR3 has 19 residues. The V gene's germline CDR1 is MGHRA and CDR2 YSYEKL. The germline V and J ends were trimmed by 8 bases and 0 bases, with 26 bases remaining between them. The CDR3 is CASSPEEYVRRSSGNTIYF. Here the CDR3 DNA reads TGCGCCAGCTCCCCCGAGGAGTACGTCAGGCGAAGCTCTGGAAACACCATATATTTT.

This clonotype was picked up many times. One end of the junction varies from germline; a read error may be responsible. CDR3 amino acids: CASSLGNSLFEKLFF. For the CDR3, the DNA is TGCGCCAGCAGTTTGGGAAACAGCCTATTTGAAAAACTGTTTTTT. The V gene is TRBV5-1, the J gene TRBJ1-4; D remains unclear. The CDR3 loop spans 15 amino acids. Germline assignment: CDR1 SGHRS and CDR2 YFSETQ.